A single sample gave rise to the 3 T cell receptor beta chains below, sequenced in a study of T cells in Graves' hyperthyroidism and ophthalmopathy. Amplified TCR beta CDR3 regions derived from RNA transcripts. HTBI primers were used for first-round RT-PCR of the TCR CDR3. One entry per CDR3 protein, called by TCRdb with MiXCR from the multiplex PCR reads. The table has around 540,000 distinct CDR3 sequences, around 42% seen once. Sequencing input: peripheral blood or thyroid tissue (not recorded which). These receptors all come from a woman aged 18-29 years with Graves' hyperthyroidism.

This clonotype was counted only a few times. Germline is not matched at one junction end, which may reflect a read error. The chain joins TRBV10-3 to TRBJ1-2, with D hard to call. The CDR3 loop spans 13 amino acids. Germline assignment: CDR1 ENHRY and CDR2 SYGVKD. Here the CDR3 DNA reads TGTGCCAGCAGTCGTTGGACGACGGAGGGCTACACCTTC. It specifies CASSRWTTEGYTF.

The V gene is TRBV15, the J gene TRBJ1-4; D is perhaps TRBD1 (5 bases). CDR3 length: 15 amino acids. Germline lookup yields CDR1 LNHNV and CDR2 YYDKDF (reference sequence). V gave up 5 bases and J gave up 5 bases, with 15 bases separating them. The CDR3 loop is CATSGEGTVNEKLFF. The CDR3 DNA reads TGTGCCACCAGCGGGGAGGGGACGGTGAATGAAAAACTGTTTTTT.

This clonotype was seen a handful of times. J is TRBJ2-7 and V is TRBV9; possible D gene TRBD2, 6 bases. The CDR3 is 13 residues long. The V end was cut by 8 bases, the J end by 6 bases, with 18 bases between. Germline CDR1 is SGDLS and CDR2 is YYNGEE. The DNA of the CDR3 is TGTGCCAGGGTGACTAGAAAAATGCGCGAGCAGTACTTC. This gives the protein CARVTRKMREQYF.